This section outlines one TCR beta chain sequence together with its context. This entry comes from a study of blood T cell repertoires in COVID-19. The wider study: Donors in the United States, Italy and Spain gave samples during acute or convalescent COVID-19. Nucleic acid was either cDNA or gDNA, and it came from T cells, B-cell-depleted T cells, or PBMCs.

In the original analysis: It was from reference gene primer amplification that nucleated cell counts were estimated. Data came from immunoSEQ multiplex PCR; TCRdb stores just in-frame clones and leaves some out. V and J calls and clone size are copied from that table; D and trimming were computed from the DNA. The sample records about 180,000 clones, 84% being singletons. The germline gives CDR1 MDHEN, CDR2 SYDVKM. This CDR3 has 17 residues. Trimming took 2 bases from V and 7 from J; bases not matched to a gene: 16. This receptor was obtained from a man between 18 and 29 years old with active or convalescent COVID-19. Sequences were obtained from peripheral blood. The genes are TRBV28 and TRBJ2-7; 8 nucleotides line up with TRBD2. The CDR3 nucleotides read TGTGCCAGCAGTTTAACCAATAGCGGGACGAAAGCAAGGGAGCAGTACTTC. This codes for CASSLTNSGTKAREQYF.